This passage covers 28 T cell receptor beta chains from one sample sequenced in a study of identical twins. One entry per CDR3 protein, called by TCRdb with MiXCR from the 5' RACE reads. Here the sample spans around 550,000 distinct CDR3 sequences, roughly 15% being singletons. These sequences were also reported in another study, on yellow fever vaccine responses in identical twins.

Sequencing was performed on CD4+ T cells sorted from blood. These receptors all come from a woman aged 18-29 years in good health.

This clonotype occurred a few times. The V and J genes are TRBV9 and TRBJ1-2; TRBD1 agrees at 8 bases. CDR3 length: 13 residues. Germline CDR1 SGDLS, CDR2 YYNGEE. V lost 7 bases and J lost 4; bases outside the gene matches: 6. For the CDR3, the DNA is TGTGCCAGCGGGGGGACAGGAGGCTATGGCTACACCTTC. Amino acids: CASGGTGGYGYTF.

This clonotype was seen only a few times. This chain joins TRBV29-1 and TRBJ2-3; D not certain. The germline V and J ends were trimmed by 1 base and 0 bases, with 14 bases remaining between them. This CDR3 is built from 16 residues. Germline CDR1 SQVTM, CDR2 ANQGSEA. Here the CDR3 DNA reads TGCAGCGTTGAAGGGCATGAGACTTCTAGCACAGATACGCAGTATTTT. Amino acids: CSVEGHETSSTDTQYF.

The V call is TRBV20-1, the J call TRBJ2-2; TRBD2 aligns across 7 bases. This CDR3 comprises 15 residues. Per the germline V gene, CDR1 is DFQATT and CDR2 is SNEGSKA (reference sequence). The CDR3 sequence is CSADRRGSSSGELFF. CDR3 DNA: TGCAGCGCTGATCGGCGGGGGTCCTCAAGTGGGGAGCTGTTTTTT.

The chain carries TRBV6-2 or TRBV6-3 and TRBJ2-5; 14 bases align to TRBD2. Germline assignment: CDR1 MNHEY and CDR2 SVGEGT. This CDR3 has 19 residues. J lost 0 bases, V lost 2 bases, and 8 bases had no gene match. This CDR3 reads CASSYRLGLAGVNQETQYF. In DNA form, the CDR3 reads TGTGCCAGCAGTTACAGGCTGGGACTAGCGGGAGTTAACCAAGAGACCCAGTACTTC.

This clonotype has only a few counts. The rearrangement links TRBV5-6 to TRBJ2-5; 7 bases line up with TRBD1. Germline loops: CDR1 SGHDT, CDR2 YYEEEE. The CDR3 spans 16 residues. J was trimmed by 5 bases and V by 4 bases; bases with no gene match: 14. CDR3 nucleotides: TGTGCCAGCAGCACAGGACAGGTTGGGTCGTTTGAGACCCAGTACTTC. This translates into CASSTGQVGSFETQYF.

The gene calls are TRBV24-1 and TRBJ2-1; 9 nucleotides align to TRBD1. CDR1 is KGHDR, CDR2 SFDVKD, per germline. Trimming took 2 bases from V and 4 from J; bases not matched to a gene: 8. The length of the CDR3 is 17 residues. In nucleotides, the CDR3 is TGTGCCACCAGTGATTGGGGGGACAGGGTGGGGTACAATGAGCAGTTCTTC. Protein product: CATSDWGDRVGYNEQFF.

This clonotype has more than one count but fewer than ten. This sequence joins TRBV5-1 and TRBJ1-2; TRBD1 agrees at 9 bases. The V gene end was trimmed by 4 bases and the J gene end by 7 bases; junction bases not matched to a gene: 8. Per germline, CDR1 SGHRS and CDR2 YFSETQ. The CDR3 contains 14 residues. The CDR3 coding sequence is TGCGCCAGCAGCGAGGGACAGGGAAAGGGTGGCTACACCTTC. Its translation is CASSEGQGKGGYTF.

This chain links TRBV5-6 with TRBJ2-6; D is perhaps TRBD2 (5 bases). V lost 3 bases, J lost 3 bases, and 10 bases lay in between. From germline, CDR1 is SGHDT and CDR2 YYEEEE. The CDR3 loop spans 15 amino acids. The CDR3 region is CASSSRTFGANVLTF. CDR3 DNA sequence: TGTGCCAGCAGCTCGAGGACTTTTGGGGCCAACGTCCTGACTTTC.

The chain employs TRBV6-1 and TRBJ2-3; D gene ambiguous. Trimming shortened V by 2 bases and J by 2 bases, and 8 bases separated the two germline ends. This CDR3 comprises 14 residues. From germline, CDR1 is MNHNS and CDR2 SASEGT. The CDR3 bases are TGTGCCAGCAGTGAAAACGGGTTCACAGATACGCAGTATTTT. As protein: CASSENGFTDTQYF.

This clonotype was counted between two and nine times. V gene TRBV2 combines with J gene TRBJ2-3, with TRBD1 matching over 9 bases. The trim removed 8 bases at V and 4 bases at J, leaving 7 bases unmatched. This CDR3 is built from 14 residues. Germline V gives CDR1 SNHLY, CDR2 FYNNEI. CDR3 sequence (DNA): TGTGCCAGCGCCGGACAGGGGAGTGCAGATACGCAGTATTTT. It is translated as CASAGQGSADTQYF.

The chain employs TRBV2 and TRBJ2-1; 10 bases match TRBD2. Trimming took 7 bases from V and 7 from J; bases not matched to a gene: 13. Germline V gene sequence: CDR1 SNHLY, CDR2 FYNNEI. The CDR3 contains 16 residues. The CDR3 bases are TGTGCCAGCAAACTAACCTCTAGCGGGAGTGGGAATGAGCAGTTCTTC. It yields the protein CASKLTSSGSGNEQFF.

The J gene is TRBJ2-2, the V gene TRBV29-1; 12 positions agree with TRBD2. Germline assignment: CDR1 SQVTM and CDR2 ANQGSEA. The J segment lost 6 bases and the V segment lost 6 bases, leaving 5 bases of the junction unmatched. The CDR3 extends over 14 amino acids. CDR3 DNA: TGCAGCGTCCGGACTAGCGGGATCCCCGGGGAGCTGTTTTTT. Its translation: CSVRTSGIPGELFF.

This clonotype was seen more than once but under ten times. The chain links TRBV12-3 or TRBV12-4 to TRBJ2-1; D gene unclear. The CDR3 extends over 13 amino acids. V was cut by 11 bases and J by 0 bases, with 11 bases left in between. The CDR3 loop reads CALAPSSYNEQFF. For the CDR3, the DNA is TGTGCCCTTGCGCCCAGCTCCTACAATGAGCAGTTCTTC.

V usage is TRBV10-3 and J usage is TRBJ2-1; 8 nucleotides align to TRBD1. CDR1 is ENHRY and CDR2 is SYGVKD in the germline V gene. CDR3 length: 14 amino acids. The V and J ends lost 2 bases and 6 bases, in that order; junction bases with no gene match: 3. The CDR3 region has the DNA TGTGCCATCAGTGAGGAAACAGGGGGCAATGAGCAGTTCTTC. This sequence encodes CAISEETGGNEQFF.

This clonotype appeared many times. This chain connects TRBV20-1 to TRBJ2-7; maybe TRBD1 (7 bases). Trimming took off 6 bases at V and 6 bases at J, with 30 bases between the two ends. The CDR3 contains 17 residues. CDR1 and CDR2 from the germline V gene are DFQATT and SNEGSKA (reference sequence). CDR3 sequence (DNA): TGCAGTGCGCCAGCGCTAAGACAGGGTACGGTGGGAGGCGAGCAGTACTTC. This gives the protein CSAPALRQGTVGGEQYF.

V usage is TRBV2 and J usage is TRBJ2-3, with D tentatively TRBD1 (5 bases). Trimming took off 5 bases at V and 6 bases at J, with 21 bases between the two ends. Germline lookup yields CDR1 SNHLY and CDR2 FYNNEI. The CDR3 sequence is 16 residues long. The CDR3 DNA reads as TGTGCCAGCAGTCAGGGCGCTCAACAGTTCACGGATACGCAGTATTTT. Translated: CASSQGAQQFTDTQYF. Full variable domain (remainder filled in from reference TRBV2 and TRBJ2-3): EPEVTQTPSHQVTQMGQEVILRCVPISNHLYFYWYRQILGQKVEFLVSFYNNEISEKSEIFDDQFSVERPDGSNFTLKIRSTKLEDSAMYFCASSQGAQQFTDTQYFGPGTRLTVL.

V gene TRBV20-1 combines with J gene TRBJ1-6; 7 bases are a match to TRBD1. Trimming removed 5 bases from V and 9 bases from J; junction bases left unmatched: 10. Looked up from germline, CDR1 is DFQATT and CDR2 is SNEGSKA (reference sequence). This CDR3 spans 14 amino acids. The CDR3 DNA is TGCAGTGCTGGGGGAGGGGGCGGGCTTTCACCCCTCCACTTT. This translates into CSAGGGGGLSPLHF.

The CDR3 bases are TGTGCCAGCAGCTTAGCACAGGGGGGGGAGACCCAGTACTTC. Protein sequence: CASSLAQGGETQYF. The chain links TRBV7-9 to TRBJ2-5, with D perhaps TRBD1 (8 bases). The V end lost 0 bases, the J end lost 5 bases, and 10 bases lay between the germline ends. This CDR3 has 14 residues. Germline V gives CDR1 SEHNR, CDR2 FQNEAQ (reference sequence).

Only a few counts were recorded for this clonotype. V is TRBV15 and J is TRBJ2-1, with D hard to call. CDR3 length: 15 amino acids. Trimming removed 0 bases at V and 0 bases at J, with 6 bases between. The germline V gene has CDR1 LNHNV and CDR2 YYDKDF (reference sequence). Written as DNA, the CDR3 is TGTGCCACCAGCAGAGACAGCTTCTCCTACAATGAGCAGTTCTTC. It specifies CATSRDSFSYNEQFF.

The chain combines TRBV11-3 with TRBJ1-2; perhaps TRBD1 as D (6 bases). Germline V gene lookup returns CDR1 SGHNT and CDR2 YENEEA. Trimming shortened V by 1 base and J by 8 bases, and 11 bases separated the two germline ends. This CDR3 contains 13 residues. CDR3 DNA: TGTGCCAGCAGCTTAGGCAGGGACAAGGGCTACACCTTC. Translating it yields CASSLGRDKGYTF. Together with reference TRBV11-3 and TRBJ1-2, the CDR3 gives the full variable domain: EAGVVQSPRYKIIEKKQPVAFWCNPISGHNTLYWYLQNLGQGPELLIRYENEEAVDDSQLPKDRFSAERLKGVDSTLKIQPAELGDSAVYLCASSLGRDKGYTFGSGTRLTVV.

V and J are TRBV9 and TRBJ2-2; D may be TRBD1 (6 bases). Germline loops: CDR1 SGDLS, CDR2 YYNGEE. The CDR3 sequence is 16 residues long. Trimming left V 0 bases short and J 2 bases short, with 11 bases between. The CDR3 bases are TGTGCCAGCAGCGTAGGAGGGGGACCTAACACCGGGGAGCTGTTTTTT. Translated: CASSVGGGPNTGELFF. Looking up the rest from reference TRBV9 and TRBJ2-2 gives the full variable domain: DSGVTQTPKHLITATGQRVTLRCSPRSGDLSVYWYQQSLDQGLQFLIQYYNGEERAKGNILERFSAQQFPDLHSELNLSSLELGDSALYFCASSVGGGPNTGELFFGEGSRLTVL.

This sequence joins TRBV12-3 or TRBV12-4 and TRBJ1-3, with D possibly TRBD1 on 5 matching bases. The CDR3 spans 16 residues. The ends were cut back, 4 bases at V and 0 bases at J, with 13 bases in the middle. CDR3 in amino acids: CASSSPGTNSGNTIYF. The DNA for the CDR3 is TGTGCCAGCAGTTCCCCCGGGACCAACTCTGGAAACACCATATATTTT.

This clonotype was seen only once. An end of the junction does not agree with germline; a read error may underlie this. The chain recombines TRBV20-1 with TRBJ1-1; 11 nucleotides agree with TRBD1. This CDR3 comprises 16 residues. CDR1 is DFQATT, CDR2 SNEGSKA, per germline (reference sequence). CDR3 region: CCAGGQGALGDTEAFF. CDR3 coding DNA: TGCTGTGCGGGCGGACAGGGGGCTTTGGGGGACACTGAAGCTTTCTTT.

The V and J genes are TRBV21-1 and TRBJ2-1; TRBD2, the D gene given by the table, was not confirmed from the DNA. TRBV21-1 is designated a pseudogene. CDR3 length: 11 amino acids. CDR3 sequence (DNA): TGTGCCAGCAGCAAAGGGGGTAGCGGTTTCTTC. Translating it yields CASSKGGSGFF.

The genes are TRBV20-1 and TRBJ2-1, with 10 nucleotides matching TRBD2. Germline V gene lookup returns CDR1 DFQATT and CDR2 SNEGSKA (reference sequence). The length of the CDR3 is 15 residues. V lost 2 bases to trimming and J lost 7 bases; unmatched junction nucleotides: 8. CDR3 protein: CSARTSGRASNEQFF. Written as DNA, the CDR3 is TGCAGTGCTAGAACAAGCGGGAGGGCGTCAAATGAGCAGTTCTTC.

This clonotype came up many times. The V call is TRBV4-1, the J call TRBJ2-4; 11 bases map to TRBD2. After removal of 0 bases from V and 0 bases from J, the junction contained 7 bases not matched to a gene. The CDR3 is 19 residues long. Germline V gene sequence: CDR1 MGHRA, CDR2 YSYEKL. In DNA, the CDR3 is TGCGCCAGCAGCCAAGACAGGCTAGCGGGGGGCCTAGCCAAAAACATTCAGTACTTC. Its protein is CASSQDRLAGGLAKNIQYF.

The rearrangement uses TRBV24-1 and TRBJ2-1, with 9 nucleotides matching TRBD1. V dropped 5 bases and J dropped 6; count of bases not matched to a gene: 13. The germline V gene encodes CDR1 KGHDR and CDR2 SFDVKD. This CDR3 comprises 17 residues. CDR3 loop: CATSAFAGQGTGNEQFF. The CDR3 DNA sequence: TGTGCCACCAGTGCTTTTGCGGGACAGGGTACAGGCAATGAGCAGTTCTTC.

The chain uses TRBV5-5 and TRBJ2-2; tentative D call: TRBD2 (5 bases). From germline, CDR1 is SGHKS and CDR2 YYEKEE (reference sequence). The CDR3 has 15 residues. V lost 2 bases and J 1 base, leaving 9 bases between the germline ends. CDR3 nucleotides: TGTGCCAGCAGCTTCCTGAGGGAGAACACCGGGGAGCTGTTTTTT. Translating it yields CASSFLRENTGELFF.